This is a list of T cell receptor beta chains from one sample in a study of T-cell reconstitution after alpha-beta-depleted transplantation in children. A single record per CDR3 protein comes from TCRdb applying MiXCR to the PCR reads. The sample has 350,000 to 500,000 distinct CDR3 sequences, about 40% seen once. The source was PBMCs, collected before TCRalphabeta/CD19-depleted stem cell transplant. Every receptor here comes from a girl aged 2 to 9 with aplastic anemia, due to receive a stem cell transplant. The CDR3 runs from the conserved cysteine through the conserved F or W. D genes are given only for firm matches. Only some rows state a clone size, as once, few, many or a class for expanded clones.

J gene,clone size,V gene,CDR3 length,D gene,CDR3 DNA,CDR3 protein
TRBJ2-7,many,TRBV5-1,14,TRBD1,TGCGCCAGCAGCTCTGAGGACAGGGGCGGCGAGCAGTACTTC,CASSSEDRGGEQYF
TRBJ2-7,many,TRBV5-1,15,TRBD2,TGCGCCAGCAGCTTAACGGCGGGAGCGGTCTACGAGCAGTACTTC,CASSLTAGAVYEQYF
TRBJ2-1,-,TRBV7-3,16,-,TGTGCCAGCAGCTTAACTCCCGGTAGCTCCTACAATGAGCAGTTCTTC,CASSLTPGSSYNEQFF
TRBJ2-7,-,TRBV5-1,13,-,TGCGCCAGCAGCTCCACTGCTTACCACGAGCAGTACTTC,CASSSTAYHEQYF
TRBJ2-1,few,TRBV12-3/TRBV12-4,12,-,TGTGCCAGCAGCCGAAACAGGGAAGGGCAGTTCTTC,CASSRNREGQFF
TRBJ2-2,-,TRBV7-9,16,-,TGTGCCAGCAGCTTAGTCGGACTTGACTACACCGGGGAGCTGTTTTTT,CASSLVGLDYTGELFF
TRBJ2-1,-,TRBV4-1,17,TRBD2,TGCGCCAGCAGCCAAGATTGGAGCGGGGGGGTTTACAATGACCAGTTCTTC,CASSQDWSGGVYNDQFF
TRBJ2-3,-,TRBV20-1,14,-,TGCAGTGCTAGAAGGGAACCTAGCACAGATACGCAGTATTTT,CSARREPSTDTQYF
TRBJ2-7,-,TRBV10-3,13,-,TGTGCCATCAGTGAGCGGGAGTCCTACGAGCAGTACTTC,CAISERESYEQYF
TRBJ2-5,-,TRBV20-1,13,-,TGCAGTGCCAGGGGGGTAGCACAAGAGACCCAGTACTTC,CSARGVAQETQYF
TRBJ2-7,-,TRBV4-2,13,-,TGTGCCAGCAGCCAAGCGGGGGCCCGGGAGCAGTACTTC,CASSQAGAREQYF
TRBJ1-5,-,TRBV15,14,TRBD1,TGTGCCACCAGTGTGGACAGGGGAGGTCAGCCCCAGCATTTT,CATSVDRGGQPQHF
TRBJ2-2,-,TRBV20-1,16,-,TGCAGTGCTAGAGATCATGCGGGGGCCCCAGGCGGGGAGCTGTTTTTT,CSARDHAGAPGGELFF
TRBJ2-7,many,TRBV20-1,13,TRBD1,TGCAGTGCTGTAACAGGGGGCCCCTACGAGCAGTACTTC,CSAVTGGPYEQYF
TRBJ2-5,-,TRBV5-8,14,-,TGTGCCAGCAGCTTGGATTGGTTACGAGAGACCCAGTACTTC,CASSLDWLRETQYF
TRBJ1-2,many,TRBV7-6,13,TRBD1,TGTGCCAGCAGCTCCGGGACAGGGCAGGGCTACACCTTC,CASSSGTGQGYTF
TRBJ1-4,-,TRBV6-5,14,-,TGTGCCAGCAGTTCAGGGGCCCCAAATGAAAAACTGTTTTTT,CASSSGAPNEKLFF
TRBJ2-1,-,TRBV7-2,14,TRBD2,TGTGCCAGCAGCTTGGGACTAGGGACCAATGAGCAGTTCTTC,CASSLGLGTNEQFF
TRBJ2-7,-,TRBV6-2/TRBV6-3,15,-,TGTGCCAGCAGTTACCGGGCGGGGATCCCCTACGAGCAGTACTTC,CASSYRAGIPYEQYF
TRBJ1-1,few,TRBV12-3/TRBV12-4,16,-,TGTGCCAGCAGTTTAGTCCAGGGCTGGGGGAACACTGAAGCTTTCTTT,CASSLVQGWGNTEAFF
TRBJ2-1,many,TRBV5-1,16,TRBD2,TGCGCCAGCAGCTTGGGTGGAGGAGCGGGGGGCAATGAGCAGTTCTTC,CASSLGGGAGGNEQFF
TRBJ2-1,many,TRBV20-1,15,TRBD2,TGCAGTGCAACGGGACTAGCGGGATCCTACAATGAGCAGTTCTTC,CSATGLAGSYNEQFF
TRBJ2-1,-,TRBV12-3/TRBV12-4,11,-,TGTGCCAGCGCGGGAAGGAATGAGCAGTTCTTC,CASAGRNEQFF
TRBJ1-5,-,TRBV20-1,12,-,TGCAGTGCAGGGAGGGTTGAACAGCCCCAGCATTTT,CSAGRVEQPQHF
TRBJ2-1,-,TRBV7-6,16,-,TGTGCCAGCAGCTTAGTCGGGACTGGCTCCTACAATGAGCAGTTCTTC,CASSLVGTGSYNEQFF
TRBJ2-5,-,TRBV20-1,16,TRBD2,TGCAGTGCTAGGGCTCGGGTTCTAGCGGATCAAGAGACCCAGTACTTC,CSARARVLADQETQYF
TRBJ2-1,many,TRBV6-2/TRBV6-3,15,TRBD2,TGTGCCAGCAGTACACTAGCGGGGTCCTACAATGAGCAGTTCTTC,CASSTLAGSYNEQFF
TRBJ2-5,-,TRBV20-1,17,TRBD2,TGCAGTGCTAGAGCTCAGCGGGGGACGACGTTCCAAGAGACCCAGTACTTC,CSARAQRGTTFQETQYF
TRBJ2-6,-,TRBV6-2/TRBV6-3,20,-,TGTGCCAGCAGTTATCCCCAACAGCCTACCCTGACCTCTGGGGCCAACGTCCTGACTTTC,CASSYPQQPTLTSGANVLTF
TRBJ2-1,many,TRBV7-2,15,TRBD2,TGTGCCAGCAGCTTTACTAGCGGGGGATACAATGAGCAGTTCTTC,CASSFTSGGYNEQFF
TRBJ2-1,-,TRBV20-1,16,-,TGCAGTGCTAGAGATGGTAGCGGCAGCTCCTACAATGAGCAGTTCTTC,CSARDGSGSSYNEQFF
TRBJ2-1,-,TRBV4-2,17,TRBD2,TGTGCCAGCAGCCAGATGGGGTCTAGCGGGGGAACCAATGAGCAGTTCTTC,CASSQMGSSGGTNEQFF
TRBJ1-2,-,TRBV27,15,-,TGTGCCAGCAGTTTAACGGTCGGCACCCTTCAGGGCTACACCTTC,CASSLTVGTLQGYTF
TRBJ2-5,many,TRBV20-1,15,TRBD2,TGCAGTGCTAGAGATTTAGGACTAGCGAGGGAGACCCAGTACTTC,CSARDLGLARETQYF
TRBJ2-3,-,TRBV7-3,19,TRBD2,TGTGCCAGCAGCTCCACCCCCGCTAGCGGGAGGGCTGGAACAGATACGCAGTATTTT,CASSSTPASGRAGTDTQYF
TRBJ2-2,-,TRBV2,14,-,TGTGCCAGCAGTGCGGCAGAGCTCACCGGGGAGCTGTTTTTT,CASSAAELTGELFF
TRBJ2-5,-,TRBV29-1,13,-,TGCAGCGTGGGAGGGGACAGTCGAGAGACCCAGTACTTC,CSVGGDSRETQYF
TRBJ2-1,few,TRBV4-1,17,TRBD2,TGCGCCAGCAGCCAGTTCGCTAGCGGGAGGAACTACAATGAGCAGTTCTTC,CASSQFASGRNYNEQFF
TRBJ2-2,-,TRBV7-3,14,-,TGTGCCAGCAGCTTATCTATGAACACCGGGGAGCTGTTTTTT,CASSLSMNTGELFF
TRBJ2-1,-,TRBV5-1,15,TRBD1,TGCGCCAGCAGCTTGAGGGGGCGAGGAGAGGGTGAGCAGTTCTTC,CASSLRGRGEGEQFF
TRBJ2-2,-,TRBV5-1,15,-,TGCGCCAGCAGCCGGTCCGGGCAGGGCACCGGGGAGCTGTTTTTT,CASSRSGQGTGELFF
TRBJ2-7,-,TRBV4-1,14,TRBD1,TGCGCCAGCAGCCAAAACAGGGGGCTTTACGAGCAGTACTTC,CASSQNRGLYEQYF
TRBJ1-5,-,TRBV24-1,16,TRBD1,TGTGCCACCAGTGATGCCGGGACAGGGGGCGGGCAGCCCCAGCATTTT,CATSDAGTGGGQPQHF
TRBJ2-5,-,TRBV20-1,10,TRBD2,TGCAGTGCGTCGGGGGGGACCCAGTACTTC,CSASGGTQYF
TRBJ1-6,-,TRBV5-1,13,-,TGCGCCAGCAGCGATTCAGAGAATTCACCCCTCCACTTT,CASSDSENSPLHF
TRBJ2-7,few,TRBV28,15,-,TGTGCCAGCAGCGCCGACAGGTACCTACCCTACGAGCAGTACTTC,CASSADRYLPYEQYF
TRBJ2-1,-,TRBV19,14,TRBD1,TGTGCCAGTAGTAGGGGACAGGGTTACAATGAGCAGTTCTTC,CASSRGQGYNEQFF
TRBJ2-7,-,TRBV3-1,14,-,TGTGCCAGCAGCCCGGGGACCAGGGAAAGCGAGCAGTACTTC,CASSPGTRESEQYF
TRBJ1-6,once,TRBV3-1,11,-,TGTGCCAGCAGCCAGGGAGGGAGTCCCCACTTT,CASSQGGSPHF
TRBJ2-7,-,TRBV7-6,17,TRBD2,TGTGCCAGCAGCTTAGAATCGGGGCTAGCGGGAGCGTGGGAGCAGTACTTC,CASSLESGLAGAWEQYF